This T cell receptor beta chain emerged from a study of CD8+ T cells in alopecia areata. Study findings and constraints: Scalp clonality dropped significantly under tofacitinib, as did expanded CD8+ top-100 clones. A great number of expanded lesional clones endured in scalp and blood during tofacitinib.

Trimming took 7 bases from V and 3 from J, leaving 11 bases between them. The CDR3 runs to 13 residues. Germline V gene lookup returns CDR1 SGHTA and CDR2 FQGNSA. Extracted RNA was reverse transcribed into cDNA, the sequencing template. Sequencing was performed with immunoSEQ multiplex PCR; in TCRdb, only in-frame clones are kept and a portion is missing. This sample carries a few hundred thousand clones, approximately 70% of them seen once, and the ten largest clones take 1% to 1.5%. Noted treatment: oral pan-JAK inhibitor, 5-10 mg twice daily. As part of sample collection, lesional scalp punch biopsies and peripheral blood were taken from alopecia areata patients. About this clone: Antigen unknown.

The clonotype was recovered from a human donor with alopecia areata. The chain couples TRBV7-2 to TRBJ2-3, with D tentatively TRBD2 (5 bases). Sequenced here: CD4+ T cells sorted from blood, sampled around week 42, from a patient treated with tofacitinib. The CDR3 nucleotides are TGTGCCAGCAACTTTGGGAGTACAGATACGCAGTATTTT. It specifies CASNFGSTDTQYF.